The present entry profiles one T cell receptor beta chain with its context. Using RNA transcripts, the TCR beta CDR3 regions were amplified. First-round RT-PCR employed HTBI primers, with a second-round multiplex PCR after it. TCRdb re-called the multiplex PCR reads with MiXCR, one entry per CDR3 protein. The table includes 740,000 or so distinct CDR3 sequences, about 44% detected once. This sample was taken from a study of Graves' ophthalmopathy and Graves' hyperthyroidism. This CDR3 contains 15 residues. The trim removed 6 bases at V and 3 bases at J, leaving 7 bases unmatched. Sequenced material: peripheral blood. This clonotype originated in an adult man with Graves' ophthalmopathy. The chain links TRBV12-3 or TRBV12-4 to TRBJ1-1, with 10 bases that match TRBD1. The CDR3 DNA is TGTGCCAGCAGGATTAGGACAGGGGGGGACACTGAAGCTTTCTTT. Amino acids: CASRIRTGGDTEAFF.